A selection of T cell receptor beta chains follows, all from one sample in a study of blood T cells in healthy people across ages. Via MiXCR, TCRdb re-called the 5' RACE reads, giving one row per CDR3 protein. The sample consists of hundreds of thousands of distinct CDR3 sequences, 20% to 25% of them appearing once. Sequencing was performed on blood. These receptors originate from a man between 65 and 85 years old in good health. The CDR3 runs from the conserved cysteine through the conserved F or W. D genes are given only for firm matches. The size of a clone is reported for some rows only, either as once, few or many, or as a class for expanded clones.

>-|TRBV3-1|few|TRBJ2-3
CASARSFPDTQYF
TGTGCCAGCGCCAGGAGTTTTCCAGATACGCAGTATTTT
>-|TRBV15|-|TRBJ1-5
CATSRGGANQPQHF
TGTGCCACCAGCAGAGGGGGCGCGAATCAGCCCCAGCATTTT
>TRBD2|TRBV29-1|-|TRBJ2-1
CSVGVWTSGSNEQFF
TGCAGCGTTGGCGTTTGGACTAGCGGGAGTAATGAGCAGTTCTTC
>TRBD1|TRBV4-3|few|TRBJ2-4
CASSQGTGTKNIQYF
TGCGCCAGCAGCCAAGGGACAGGGACCAAAAACATTCAGTACTTC
>TRBD1|TRBV11-2|few|TRBJ2-7
CASSLSQGAFYEQYF
TGTGCCAGCAGCCTGTCTCAGGGGGCCTTCTACGAGCAGTACTTC
>-|TRBV20-1|-|TRBJ2-5
CSARNYETQYF
TGCAGTGCTAGAAATTATGAGACCCAGTACTTC
>-|TRBV29-1|-|TRBJ1-1
CSVDRDANTEAFF
TGCAGCGTTGACAGGGACGCGAACACTGAAGCTTTCTTT
>-|TRBV2|-|TRBJ2-3
CASRAGRIATDTQYF
TGTGCCAGCAGGGCGGGACGGATAGCGACAGATACGCAGTATTTT
>TRBD2|TRBV12-3/TRBV12-4|few|TRBJ2-3
CASSIRGGVGDTQYF
TGTGCCAGCAGTATACGGGGGGGCGTGGGTGATACGCAGTATTTT
>TRBD2|TRBV5-1|few|TRBJ2-5
CASSWASGGPETQYF
TGCGCCAGCAGCTGGGCTAGCGGGGGGCCGGAGACCCAGTACTTC
>-|TRBV19|few|TRBJ1-2
CASSHRDYGYTF
TGTGCCAGTAGTCACCGGGACTATGGCTACACCTTC
>-|TRBV21-1|-|TRBJ2-1
CASSKAPGPPSSYNEQFF
TGTGCCAGCAGCAAAGCCCCCGGACCCCCGAGCTCCTACAATGAGCAGTTCTTC
>-|TRBV6-6|-|TRBJ1-1
CASSPPTGLNTEAFF
TGTGCCAGCAGTCCGCCAACAGGGTTGAACACTGAAGCTTTCTTT
>-|TRBV2|-|TRBJ2-5
CASTWGLAGETQYF
TGTGCCAGCACCTGGGGACTTGCCGGGGAGACCCAGTACTTC
>-|TRBV20-1|many|TRBJ2-3
CSARAQSTDTQYF
TGCAGTGCCCGCGCGCAGAGCACAGATACGCAGTATTTT
>TRBD2|TRBV12-3/TRBV12-4|few|TRBJ2-5
CASSFSQRLADEQETQYF
TGTGCCAGCAGTTTTTCCCAGAGACTAGCCGACGAGCAAGAGACCCAGTACTTC
>-|TRBV2|once|TRBJ2-7
CASRRLDSTSYEQYF
TGTGCCAGCAGACGCCTCGACAGTACCTCCTACGAGCAGTACTTC
>TRBD1|TRBV29-1|many|TRBJ2-7
CSVPVGQGGDEQYF
TGCAGCGTTCCGGTTGGACAGGGCGGTGACGAGCAGTACTTC
>-|TRBV14|few|TRBJ2-1
CASSQDGAGSSYNEQFF
TGTGCCAGCAGCCAAGATGGGGCAGGGAGCTCCTACAATGAGCAGTTCTTC
>-|TRBV6-6|-|TRBJ2-3
CASSYEGKGTDTQYF
TGTGCCAGCAGTTACGAAGGAAAAGGCACAGATACGCAGTATTTT
>-|TRBV2|-|TRBJ1-2
CASRRDSPTNYGYTF
TGTGCCAGCAGGCGTGACAGCCCAACTAACTATGGCTACACCTTC
>TRBD2|TRBV7-9|many|TRBJ2-1
CASSFSGDWDEQFF
TGTGCCAGCAGCTTCAGCGGGGATTGGGATGAGCAGTTCTTC
>TRBD2|TRBV4-2|-|TRBJ2-1
CASSQELAGNYNEQFF
TGTGCCAGCAGCCAAGAGCTAGCGGGGAACTACAATGAGCAGTTCTTC
>-|TRBV12-3/TRBV12-4|few|TRBJ1-1
CASSLALSSFF
TGTGCCAGCAGTTTAGCGTTGTCCAGCTTCTTT
>TRBD2|TRBV9|few|TRBJ2-3
CASSVGQSGGAGDTQYF
TGTGCCAGCAGCGTTGGACAGAGCGGGGGGGCTGGAGATACGCAGTATTTT
>-|TRBV6-6|-|TRBJ2-5
CASSYEGLGETQYF
TGTGCCAGCAGTTACGAGGGGTTGGGGGAGACCCAGTACTTC
>-|TRBV12-3/TRBV12-4|-|TRBJ1-5
CASTPGGDQPQHF
TGTGCCAGCACCCCGGGAGGCGATCAGCCCCAGCATTTT
>-|TRBV11-1|-|TRBJ2-5
CASSLANKGGSQETQYF
TGTGCCAGCAGCTTAGCGAACAAGGGGGGAAGCCAAGAGACCCAGTACTTC
>-|TRBV20-1|-|TRBJ2-1
CSARPTGNSYNEQFF
TGCAGTGCTAGACCAACAGGTAACTCCTACAATGAGCAGTTCTTC
>-|TRBV7-9|few|TRBJ1-5
CASSDMDQPQHF
TGTGCCAGCAGCGACATGGATCAGCCCCAGCATTTT
>-|TRBV7-9|-|TRBJ1-1
CASSRGTDREAFF
TGTGCCAGCAGCCGTGGGACGGACCGTGAAGCTTTCTTT
>-|TRBV6-2/TRBV6-3|-|TRBJ1-4
CASTDGDEKLFF
TGTGCCAGCACCGACGGAGATGAAAAACTGTTTTTT
>-|TRBV7-3|-|TRBJ2-1
CASRASSYNEQFF
TGTGCCAGCCGAGCTAGCTCCTACAATGAGCAGTTCTTC
>-|TRBV12-3/TRBV12-4|few|TRBJ1-2
CASSLAWETGGYTF
TGTGCCAGCAGTTTAGCCTGGGAGACTGGTGGCTACACCTTC
>-|TRBV7-9|-|TRBJ2-2
CASTTPTASVTGELFF
TGTGCCAGCACCACCCCAACGGCTTCGGTCACCGGGGAGCTGTTTTTT
>-|TRBV3-1|few|TRBJ2-5
CASSQVNRAETQYF
TGTGCCAGCAGCCAAGTAAATAGGGCAGAGACCCAGTACTTC
>TRBD1|TRBV10-3|many|TRBJ2-5
CAISGDRVGETQYF
TGTGCCATCAGTGGAGACAGGGTTGGAGAGACCCAGTACTTC
>-|TRBV29-1|once|TRBJ2-1
CSAGYSSYNEQFF
TGCAGCGCTGGTTATAGCTCCTACAATGAGCAGTTCTTC